This T cell receptor (beta chain) appears in the sequencing data of a study of CD8 T cells in Susac syndrome. Across the study: Within the sequenced Susac syndrome patient group, five or six exhibited active disease and eight were in remission. At the time of blood draw, patients with Susac syndrome were therapy-naive, receiving corticosteroids, or receiving intravenous immunoglobulin alone. Findings and limits, study-wide: CD4+ T cell repertoires in Susac syndrome exhibited no evidence of clonal expansion.

Both CD4+ and CD8+ T cells were negatively isolated, and TEMRA cells underwent FACS enrichment. This CDR3 has 14 amino acids. Trimming left V 2 bases short and J 3 bases short, with 10 bases between. Germline-derived CDR1 and CDR2 are MGHDK and SYGVNS. This clonotype appeared a single time. Its specificity is unknown. Random-hexamer reverse transcription was applied to about 0.45 to 1 ug RNA. TCRdb reprocessed the immunoSEQ multiplex PCR reads via MiXCR and lists one record per CDR3 protein. Found here are about 140,000 distinct CDR3 sequences, 85% to 95% of them singletons; the top ten hold 0.13% to 0.15%.

This sequence originates from a human donor with Susac syndrome. The chain is built from TRBV25-1 and TRBJ1-1; no definite D call. The sequenced sample consisted of CD4+ T cells from PBMCs. CDR3 DNA: TGTGCCAGCAGTGAAAGGTATTTCGACACTGAAGCTTTCTTT. Protein product: CASSERYFDTEAFF. The entire variable domain, with the rest obtained from reference TRBV25-1 and TRBJ1-1, is as follows: EADIYQTPRYLVIGTGKKITLECSQTMGHDKMYWYQQDPGMELHLIHYSYGVNSTEKGDLSSESTVSRIRTEHFPLTLESARPSHTSQYLCASSERYFDTEAFFGQGTRLTVV.